These 28 T cell receptor beta chains share one sample of origin, sequenced in a study of blood T cell repertoires in COVID-19. The method was immunoSEQ multiplex PCR; TCRdb's version includes in-frame clones alone and lacks a portion of them. Altogether about 85,000 clones are present, about nine tenths being singletons, with the ten largest covering roughly 2.3%. Input material: peripheral blood. The receptors were sampled from a man aged 45 to 65 with acute or convalescent COVID-19.

V and J are TRBV19 and TRBJ1-5, with D possibly being TRBD1 (6 bases). The CDR3 is 13 amino acids. Germline V lookup: CDR1 LNHDA, CDR2 SQIVND (reference sequence). V lost 6 bases and J 4 bases, leaving 10 bases between the germline ends. This CDR3 is CASRGAQNQPQHF. For the CDR3, the DNA is TGTGCCAGTAGGGGGGCCCAAAATCAGCCCCAGCATTTT.

This chain joins TRBV2 and TRBJ2-1; D not resolved. CDR1 and CDR2 (germline): SNHLY, FYNNEI. Trimming cost V 1 base and J 5 bases, with 6 bases left between them. The CDR3 is made up of 13 amino acids. The CDR3 protein is CASSEGRNNEQFF. CDR3 coding DNA: TGTGCCAGCAGTGAAGGGCGGAACAATGAGCAGTTCTTC.

V is TRBV6-4 and J is TRBJ2-2; 8 positions agree with TRBD1. V gave up 6 bases and J gave up 0 bases; unmatched junction bases: 0. From germline, CDR1 is MRHNA and CDR2 SNTAGT. This CDR3 is 14 amino acids long. In DNA form, the CDR3 reads TGTGCCAGCAGACAGGGGGCGAACACCGGGGAGCTGTTTTTT. It codes for CASRQGANTGELFF.

This sequence joins TRBV2 and TRBJ2-1; 8 positions match TRBD1. This CDR3 region has 15 residues. V was clipped by 6 bases and J by 6 bases; unmatched bases: 10. Germline values: CDR1 SNHLY, CDR2 FYNNEI. The CDR3 DNA sequence: TGTGCCAGCAGATCGTGGACAGGGAGTCGCAATGAGCAGTTCTTC. Amino acid sequence: CASRSWTGSRNEQFF. The full variable domain, completed using reference TRBV2 and TRBJ2-1, is EPEVTQTPSHQVTQMGQEVILRCVPISNHLYFYWYRQILGQKVEFLVSFYNNEISEKSEIFDDQFSVERPDGSNFTLKIRSTKLEDSAMYFCASRSWTGSRNEQFFGPGTRLTVL.

This chain uses TRBV18 with TRBJ1-1, with 10 bases aligning to TRBD1. Trimming removed 0 bases from V and 10 bases from J; junction bases left unmatched: 2. The CDR3 consists of 13 residues. Germline lookup yields CDR1 KGHSH and CDR2 LQKENI. CDR3 region: CASSPPGDRGAFF. The CDR3 bases are TGTGCCAGCTCACCACCGGGGGACAGGGGAGCTTTCTTT.

The table lists this clone with a few counts. The chain recombines TRBV4-3 with TRBJ2-1; 8 nucleotides match TRBD2. This CDR3 has 22 amino acids. The junction had 26 bases not matched to a gene; V was cut back by 4 bases and J by 3 bases. Germline CDR1 and CDR2: LGHNA and YSLEER. The CDR3 sequence: CASSPHTTLRAGGVSGYNEQFF. DNA for the CDR3: TGCGCCAGCAGCCCCCATACAACCCTCCGGGCCGGGGGGGTGAGTGGCTACAATGAGCAGTTCTTC.

This chain's CDR3 is CASSEASGADTQYF. In DNA, the CDR3 is TGTGCCAGCAGTGAGGCAAGTGGAGCGGATACGCAGTATTTT. The chain is built from TRBV2 and TRBJ2-3; D not certain. Germline V gives CDR1 SNHLY, CDR2 FYNNEI. V was clipped by 3 bases and J by 6 bases, with 13 bases between them. This CDR3 is built from 14 residues.

In the case of this clone: In the same sample, other DNA sequences code for this CDR3. The chain couples TRBV12-3 or TRBV12-4 to TRBJ1-1, with D perhaps matching TRBD1 (5 bases). Between the trimmed V and J ends, which lost 3 bases and 1 base, there was a span of 6 bases. The CDR3 runs to 13 residues. The CDR3 nucleotides are TGTGCCAGCAGTTTGACAGCGAACACTGAAGCTTTCTTT. As protein: CASSLTANTEAFF.

V usage is TRBV12-2 and J usage is TRBJ2-7; the D segment call TRBD2 is taken from the table without a DNA check. TRBV12-2 is flagged as a pseudogene. CDR3 length equals 15 residues. The CDR3 DNA sequence: TGTGCAAGTCGCTTAGCGGAGCGGGAGGCCTACGAGCAGTACTTC. Translated: CASRLAEREAYEQYF.

This chain links TRBV6-4 with TRBJ2-3, with TRBD1 identical over 7 bases. Trimming took 3 bases from V and 2 from J; bases not matched to a gene: 2. Germline assignment: CDR1 MRHNA and CDR2 SNTAGT. This CDR3 has 14 residues. CDR3 in amino acids: CASSEDRNTDTQYF. The DNA for the CDR3 is TGTGCCAGCAGTGAGGACAGGAACACAGATACGCAGTATTTT.

This rearrangement joins TRBV19 to TRBJ1-2; perhaps TRBD1 as D (6 bases). Trimming took off 3 bases at V and 4 bases at J, with 18 bases between the two ends. Germline V gives CDR1 LNHDA, CDR2 SQIVND (reference sequence). The CDR3 runs 16 residues. The CDR3 DNA follows: TGTGCCAGTAGTATCCCTCTATCCGGGACACTCTATGGCTACACCTTC. Its translation: CASSIPLSGTLYGYTF.

The chain uses TRBV5-1 and TRBJ2-2; 8 bases line up with TRBD1. The V and J ends lost 5 bases and 6 bases, in that order; junction bases with no gene match: 12. The CDR3 totals 16 residues. In germline, CDR1 is SGHRS, CDR2 YFSETQ. As DNA, the CDR3 is TGCGCCAGCAGGTTTAACTCAGGGGGCCCCTCCGGGGAGCTGTTTTTT. Translated, it gives CASRFNSGGPSGELFF.

The chain carries TRBV15 and TRBJ1-5; a weak D match, TRBD1 (6 bases). The V gene's germline CDR1 is LNHNV and CDR2 YYDKDF (reference sequence). The CDR3 runs to 15 residues. Trimming stripped 3 bases from V and 3 bases from J, with 12 bases between. DNA of the CDR3: TGTGCCACCAGCAGGTGGGCAGGGGACAATCAGCCCCAGCATTTT. Translating it yields CATSRWAGDNQPQHF.

The chain couples TRBV4-1 to TRBJ2-7; 13 bases are a match to TRBD2. The CDR3 is 16 residues long. V trimming: 2 bases; J trimming: 5 bases; junction bases outside the gene matches: 6. Germline V lookup: CDR1 MGHRA, CDR2 YSYEKL. CDR3 protein: CASSQSVGTSGNEQYF. CDR3 nucleotides: TGCGCCAGCAGCCAATCGGTGGGGACTAGCGGGAACGAGCAGTACTTC.

The gene calls are TRBV2 and TRBJ1-1; TRBD1 matches at 10 bases. From germline, CDR1 is SNHLY and CDR2 FYNNEI. With 6 bases clipped from V and 3 bases from J, the junction kept 10 bases outside the gene matches. The CDR3 is 16 residues long. CDR3 DNA: TGTGCCAGCAGGCCCGGACAGGGGGAGGTGTACACTGAAGCTTTCTTT. Protein sequence: CASRPGQGEVYTEAFF.

V usage is TRBV19 and J usage is TRBJ2-4, with a tentative D call TRBD1 (5 bases). V was shortened by 5 bases and J by 9 bases, with 23 bases between the two germline ends. This CDR3 contains 16 residues. CDR1 and CDR2 (germline): LNHDA, SQIVND (reference sequence). Here the CDR3 reads CASSLPGLSSRVIQYF. The CDR3 DNA is TGTGCCAGTAGTCTCCCAGGGTTATCGAGTCGGGTCATTCAGTACTTC. Looking up the rest from reference TRBV19 and TRBJ2-4 gives the full variable domain: DGGITQSPKYLFRKEGQNVTLSCEQNLNHDAMYWYRQDPGQGLRLIYYSQIVNDFQKGDIAEGYSVSREKKESFPLTVTSAQKNPTAFYLCASSLPGLSSRVIQYFGAGTRLSVL.

This clone was recorded only once. The J gene is TRBJ2-5, the V gene TRBV5-1; D is perhaps TRBD2 (6 bases). Trimming shortened V by 5 bases and J by 5 bases, and 7 bases separated the two germline ends. From germline, CDR1 is SGHRS and CDR2 YFSETQ. The CDR3 loop spans 11 amino acids. CDR3 region: CASSAGETQYF. CDR3 in DNA: TGCGCCAGCAGTGCGGGGGAGACCCAGTACTTC. The complete variable domain, with remaining parts taken from reference TRBV5-1 and TRBJ2-5, reads KAGVTQTPRYLIKTRGQQVTLSCSPISGHRSVSWYQQTPGQGLQFLFEYFSETQRNKGNFPGRFSGRQFSNSRSEMNVSTLELGDSALYLCASSAGETQYFGPGTRLLVL.

The V gene is TRBV7-4, the J gene TRBJ1-2, with no clear D. V shed 3 bases and J shed 4 bases, with 18 bases lying between them. The CDR3 loop spans 16 amino acids. The V gene's germline CDR1 is SGHVT and CDR2 SQSDAQ. CDR3 residues: CASSFGPDAGLYGYTF. The CDR3 DNA sequence: TGTGCCAGCAGCTTTGGCCCCGATGCAGGCCTCTATGGCTACACCTTC. The entire variable domain, with the rest obtained from reference TRBV7-4 and TRBJ1-2, is as follows: GAGVSQSPRYKVAKRGRDVALRCDSISGHVTLYWYRQTLGQGSEVLTYSQSDAQRDKSGRPSGRFSAERPERSVSTLKIQRTEQGDSAVYLCASSFGPDAGLYGYTFGSGTRLTVV.

The gene calls are TRBV4-3 and TRBJ2-6, with TRBD2 matching 10 bases. This CDR3 is 20 amino acids long. The germline V gene has CDR1 LGHNA and CDR2 YSLEER. V was clipped by 4 bases and J by 0 bases; unmatched bases: 12. The CDR3 coding sequence is TGCGCCAGCAGCCCGACGCTAGCGGGGGCGCCTTTCTCTGGGGCCAACGTCCTGACTTTC. Its protein is CASSPTLAGAPFSGANVLTF.

The chain links TRBV7-2 to TRBJ2-3; TRBD2 agrees at 8 bases. V was clipped by 4 bases and J by 13 bases; unmatched bases: 7. Germline CDR1 SGHTA, CDR2 FQGNSA. The CDR3 has 12 amino acids. Here the CDR3 reads CASSSKGLDKYF. In DNA, the CDR3 is TGTGCCAGCAGCTCGAAGGGACTAGACAAGTATTTT.

The chain carries TRBV13 and TRBJ2-1; 10 nucleotides match TRBD1. Germline CDR1 PRHDT, CDR2 FYEKMQ (reference sequence). The junction had 7 bases not matched to a gene; V was cut back by 0 bases and J by 5 bases. The CDR3 is 17 amino acids. The CDR3 bases are TGTGCCAGCAGCTTAGGCCTGGGGACAGGGGAAAACAATGAGCAGTTCTTC. Its translation is CASSLGLGTGENNEQFF.

The chain carries TRBV11-1 and TRBJ1-1; 9 bases map to TRBD1. The V segment lost 5 bases and the J segment 1 base; nucleotides outside the gene matches: 5. Germline V lookup: CDR1 SGHAT, CDR2 FQDESV (reference sequence). CDR3 size: 15 residues. CDR3 amino acids: CASSRGTGKNTEAFF. CDR3 bases: TGTGCCAGCAGCAGGGGGACAGGGAAGAACACTGAAGCTTTCTTT.

The rearrangement links TRBV19 to TRBJ1-6; 10 bases are shared with TRBD1. The V segment lost 4 bases and the J segment 9 bases; nucleotides outside the gene matches: 6. From germline, CDR1 is LNHDA and CDR2 SQIVND (reference sequence). CDR3 length: 15 amino acids. In nucleotides, the CDR3 is TGTGCCAGTAGTAGCGGGACAGGGGAGAGTTCACCCCTCCACTTT. Encoded protein: CASSSGTGESSPLHF.

This clone came up once. The chain carries TRBV19 and TRBJ1-5; D remains ambiguous. Germline V gene data show CDR1 as LNHDA and CDR2 as SQIVND (reference sequence). CDR3 length: 13 amino acids. Trimming pared 7 bases from V and 0 bases from J, leaving 7 bases between. The CDR3 nucleotides read TGTGCCAGTACCCCTAATAGCAATCAGCCCCAGCATTTT. It translates to CASTPNSNQPQHF.

The chain uses TRBV6-5 and TRBJ1-5; no firm D call. The CDR3 runs 15 residues. The germline gives CDR1 MNHEY, CDR2 SVGAGI. Trimming cost V 4 bases and J 2 bases, with 12 bases left between them. The CDR3 here is CASSSEFTGNQPQHF. The CDR3 bases are TGTGCCAGCAGTTCGGAATTTACAGGCAATCAGCCCCAGCATTTT.

This clone came up a few times. The V call is TRBV4-2, the J call TRBJ1-3, with D unclear. The germline CDR1 and CDR2 sequences are LGHNA and YNFKEQ. The CDR3 runs 17 residues. Trimming took 0 bases from V and 2 from J, leaving 14 bases between them. The CDR3: CASSQEITGGTGNTIYF. In DNA form, the CDR3 reads TGTGCCAGCAGCCAAGAAATAACCGGAGGGACTGGAAACACCATATATTTT.

The V gene is TRBV18, the J gene TRBJ1-2; TRBD1 matches 7 bases. The V gene's germline CDR1 is KGHSH and CDR2 LQKENI. The junction had 7 bases not matched to a gene; V was cut back by 3 bases and J by 6 bases. This CDR3 is built from 14 residues. The CDR3, as DNA: TGTGCCAGCTCACCCCTCGACAGGGAAGATGGCTACACCTTC. It codes for CASSPLDREDGYTF. Full variable domain (missing parts from reference TRBV18 and TRBJ1-2): NAGVMQNPRHLVRRRGQEARLRCSPMKGHSHVYWYRQLPEEGLKFMVYLQKENIIDESGMPKERFSAEFPKEGPSILRIQQVVRGDSAAYFCASSPLDREDGYTFGSGTRLTVV.

The V gene is TRBV19, the J gene TRBJ2-3; 8 nucleotides agree with TRBD2. Germline CDR1 is LNHDA and CDR2 is SQIVND (reference sequence). This CDR3 contains 15 residues. The V and J ends lost 9 bases and 0 bases, in that order; junction bases with no gene match: 8. The CDR3 DNA reads TGTGCCAGAGCTCTTAGCGGGGATAGCACAGATACGCAGTATTTT. It is translated as CARALSGDSTDTQYF.